This section outlines one TCR beta chain sequence together with its context. What it binds is not known. This specimen belongs to a study of T-cell memory formation after mild COVID-19. Findings and caveats of the study: For contracting clones, CD4+ ones sat mainly in CM and EM, CD8+ in EMRA.

TCRdb fed the 5' RACE reads into MiXCR, producing one record per CDR3 protein. The table shows fewer than 700,000 distinct CDR3 sequences, with more than 15% occurring only once. The CDR3 is made up of 16 amino acids. The germline V gene encodes CDR1 MNHEY and CDR2 SVGEGT. The V gene end was trimmed by 6 bases and the J gene end by 4 bases; junction bases not matched to a gene: 13. The sample comprised PBMCs or a T cell subset sorted from them (not recorded which). The genes are TRBV6-2 or TRBV6-3 and TRBJ1-2; TRBD1 agrees at 8 bases. This TCR was recovered from an adult woman who had mild COVID-19 (a few samples of this study predate the infection). Cell type and time point are not known. The CDR3 spells CASRHRDRISLYGYTF. The CDR3 nucleotides read TGTGCCAGCAGACACAGGGACAGGATCTCCCTCTATGGCTACACCTTC.